Following are 7 T cell receptor beta chains from one sample sequenced in a study of PD-1 blockade in classical Hodgkin lymphoma. Time point here: cycle 4 day 1 (C4D1), after 6 weeks of nivolumab. Every patient had relapsed following autologous stem cell transplantation, and cohorts differed in brentuximab vedotin exposure. Researchers used magnetic negative selection to pull out pure CD4+ T cells from thawed PBMCs. TCRdb's copy holds only in-frame clones and misses some; the assay was immunoSEQ multiplex PCR. The table includes 15,000 to 20,000 clones, over 65% detected once. The source material was CD4+ T cells from blood, sampled before the fourth cycle of nivolumab. These receptors were collected from a human donor with classical Hodgkin lymphoma.

The chain couples TRBV7-2 to TRBJ2-1; TRBD2 aligns across 9 bases. V lost 5 bases, J lost 4 bases, and 6 bases stayed unmatched. The CDR3 extends over 15 amino acids. Germline values: CDR1 SGHTA, CDR2 FQGNSA. As DNA, the CDR3 is TGTGCCAGCAGCCAGACTAGCGGAAAATACAATGAGCAGTTCTTC. This sequence encodes CASSQTSGKYNEQFF.

V and J are TRBV2 and TRBJ2-7; TRBD2 matches 10 bases. This CDR3 comprises 14 residues. After removal of 8 bases from V and 7 bases from J, the junction contained 11 bases not matched to a gene. Per the germline V gene, CDR1 is SNHLY and CDR2 is FYNNEI. The CDR3 DNA follows: TGTGCCAGCCAGAGTCTAGCGGGAGCGAGGGAGCAGTACTTC. This codes for CASQSLAGAREQYF.

Remarks on this clone: Other nucleotide sequences from this sample produce the same CDR3. The J gene is TRBJ2-7, the V gene TRBV2; 8 bases map to TRBD1. Germline loops: CDR1 SNHLY, CDR2 FYNNEI. The CDR3 is made up of 14 amino acids. The ends lost 3 bases at V and 3 bases at J; junction bases unmatched: 4. The CDR3 sequence is CASSDQGAGYEQYF. The CDR3, as DNA: TGTGCCAGCAGTGACCAGGGGGCAGGCTACGAGCAGTACTTC.

This chain links TRBV11-2 with TRBJ1-6, with unresolved D. Trimming removed 0 bases from V and 11 bases from J, with 2 bases in between. The V gene's germline CDR1 is SGHAT and CDR2 FQNNGV. This CDR3 region has 11 residues. The CDR3 region has the DNA TGTGCCAGCAGCTTAGATGCACCCCTCCACTTT. It specifies CASSLDAPLHF.

The chain employs TRBV18 and TRBJ1-1, with TRBD1 identical over 7 bases. After removal of 6 bases from V and 4 bases from J, the junction contained 8 bases not matched to a gene. Per germline, CDR1 KGHSH and CDR2 LQKENI. The CDR3 is 14 amino acids. The CDR3 loop reads CASSGGQSGTEAFF. The CDR3 bases are TGTGCCAGCTCGGGGGGACAGTCGGGCACTGAAGCTTTCTTT.

J is TRBJ1-6 and V is TRBV7-2; 8 nucleotides line up with TRBD1. From germline, CDR1 is SGHTA and CDR2 FQGNSA. V was clipped by 4 bases and J by 7 bases; unmatched bases: 3. This CDR3 spans 14 amino acids. The CDR3 reads CASSYDRGNSPLHF. The CDR3 DNA is TGTGCCAGCAGCTATGACAGGGGCAATTCACCCCTCCACTTT.

The chain employs TRBV10-3 and TRBJ2-7; weak D call: TRBD1 (5 bases). Germline assignment: CDR1 ENHRY and CDR2 SYGVKD. With 0 bases removed from V and 0 bases from J, the gap between germline ends came to 15 bases. CDR3 length: 17 residues. The CDR3 DNA reads TGTGCCATCAGTGAGTCCGACAGCTTCAGCCGCTCCTACGAGCAGTACTTC. Amino acids: CAISESDSFSRSYEQYF.